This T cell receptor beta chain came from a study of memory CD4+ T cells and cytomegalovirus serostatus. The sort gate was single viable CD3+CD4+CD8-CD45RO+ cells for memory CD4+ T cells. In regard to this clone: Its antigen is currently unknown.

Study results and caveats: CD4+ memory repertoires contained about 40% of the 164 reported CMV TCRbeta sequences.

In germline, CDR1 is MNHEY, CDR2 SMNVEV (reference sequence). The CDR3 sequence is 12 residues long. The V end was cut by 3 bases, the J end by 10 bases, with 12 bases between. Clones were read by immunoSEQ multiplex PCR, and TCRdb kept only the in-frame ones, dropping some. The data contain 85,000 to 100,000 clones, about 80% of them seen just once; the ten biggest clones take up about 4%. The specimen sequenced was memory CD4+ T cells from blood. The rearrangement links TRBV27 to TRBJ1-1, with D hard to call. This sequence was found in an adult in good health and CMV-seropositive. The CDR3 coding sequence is TGTGCCAGCAGTTTCCCGTCCGGGAGAGCTTTCTTT. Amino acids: CASSFPSGRAFF.